Below, one T cell receptor beta chain is given with its context. Its antigen is not identified. The CDR3 extends over 13 amino acids. Germline CDR1 DFQATT, CDR2 SNEGSKA (reference sequence). With 6 bases clipped from V and 5 bases from J, the junction kept 8 bases outside the gene matches. This entry belongs to a study of T cells after yellow fever vaccination. Study-wide points: The CD4 compartment and the CD8 compartment contained a small share of clonotypes in common. It was a weaker secondary response, yet one that peaked faster, at day 5 versus 15.

A 5'RACE template-switching step, the method used to make TCR cDNA, added a universal primer site and UMIs. In TCRdb, the 5' RACE reads were re-called with MiXCR into one record per CDR3 protein. Of 250,000 to 350,000 distinct CDR3 sequences listed, about 6.6% were seen once; the top ten hold around 17%. The chain has TRBV20-1 and TRBJ2-5, with 8 bases identical to TRBD1. The sample consisted of PBMCs, taken roughly seven weeks after the first yellow fever vaccination. This receptor was taken from a man between 18 and 29 years old who received the YFV17D yellow fever vaccine. The CDR3 bases are TGCAGTGCCAAATGGACAGGGTTGGAGACCCAGTACTTC. It encodes CSAKWTGLETQYF.